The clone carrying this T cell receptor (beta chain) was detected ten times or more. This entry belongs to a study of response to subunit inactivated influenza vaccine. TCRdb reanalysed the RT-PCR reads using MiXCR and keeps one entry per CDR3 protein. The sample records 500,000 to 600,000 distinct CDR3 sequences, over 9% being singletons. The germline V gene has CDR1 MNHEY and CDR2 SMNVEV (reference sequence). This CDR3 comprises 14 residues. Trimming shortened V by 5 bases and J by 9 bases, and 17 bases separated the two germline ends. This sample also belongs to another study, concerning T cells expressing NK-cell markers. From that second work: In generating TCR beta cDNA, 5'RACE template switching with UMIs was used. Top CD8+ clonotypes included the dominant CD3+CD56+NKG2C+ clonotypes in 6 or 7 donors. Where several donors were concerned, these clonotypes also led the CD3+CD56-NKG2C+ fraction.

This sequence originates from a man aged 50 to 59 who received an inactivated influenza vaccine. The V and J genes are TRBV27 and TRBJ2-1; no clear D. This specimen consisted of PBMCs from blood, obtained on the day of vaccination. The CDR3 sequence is CASSPLGFGIEQFF. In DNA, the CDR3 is TGTGCCAGCAGTCCACTGGGGTTCGGCATTGAGCAGTTCTTC.